This T cell receptor (beta chain) originates from a study of cytomegalovirus exposure and HLA in healthy donors. In the study overall: Within the Caucasian-associated ancestry cluster were more than 75% of the approximately 400 genotyped donors.

Primers for the PCR totalled 60 Vbeta and 13 Jbeta. Assay: immunoSEQ multiplex PCR; the TCRdb copy retains only in-frame clones and omits some. This sample yields 200,000 to 250,000 clones, of which roughly 79% are seen a single time; approximately 0.62% belongs to the top ten. Germline V gene lookup returns CDR1 SEHNR and CDR2 FQNEAQ (reference sequence). The CDR3 contains 13 residues. The V and J ends lost 8 bases and 0 bases respectively, with 11 bases between them. The study's findings and limits: V- and J-gene trimming in TCR beta was tied to a missense DCLRE1C variant by an analysis performed later. Sequencing depth across donors, presence/absence analyses assumed, was roughly uniform.

Concerning this clone itself: What it binds is not known.

The sequenced sample consisted of PBMCs. The sequence derives from a woman aged 40 to 55 in good health and CMV-seronegative. V usage is TRBV7-9 and J usage is TRBJ2-7; a possible D gene is TRBD1 (5 bases). The CDR3 sequence is CASSTGPSYEQYF. For the CDR3, the DNA is TGTGCCAGCTCAACAGGACCCTCCTACGAGCAGTACTTC.